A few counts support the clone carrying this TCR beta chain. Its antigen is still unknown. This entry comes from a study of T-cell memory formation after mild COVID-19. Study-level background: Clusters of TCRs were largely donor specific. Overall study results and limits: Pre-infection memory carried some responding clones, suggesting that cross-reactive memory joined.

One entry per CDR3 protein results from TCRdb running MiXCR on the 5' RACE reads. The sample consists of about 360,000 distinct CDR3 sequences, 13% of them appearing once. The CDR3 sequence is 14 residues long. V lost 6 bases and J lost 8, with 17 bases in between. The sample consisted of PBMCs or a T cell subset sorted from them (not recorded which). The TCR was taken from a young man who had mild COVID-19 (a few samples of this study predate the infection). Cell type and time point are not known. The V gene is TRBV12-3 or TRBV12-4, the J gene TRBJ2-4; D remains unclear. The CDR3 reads CASSPPMAGDIQYF. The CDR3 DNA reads TGTGCCAGCAGCCCCCCCATGGCAGGTGACATTCAGTACTTC.